This T cell receptor beta chain was sequenced during a study of T cell responses to AZD1222 COVID-19 vaccine. Using immunoSEQ multiplex PCR, the repertoire was profiled, and TCRdb retains in-frame clones only, with some absent. Altogether 120,000 or so clones are present, approximately 85% being singletons, with the ten largest covering less than 8%. This CDR3 spans 15 amino acids. CDR1 LGHDT and CDR2 YNNKEL come from the germline V gene (reference sequence). Trimming left V 0 bases short and J 2 bases short, with 8 bases between. This receptor was taken from an adult in good health. The specimen comprised peripheral blood, sampled on day 0 of AZD1222 vaccination. The V call is TRBV3-1 (or the pseudogene TRBV3-2), the J call TRBJ1-5; no definite D call. The CDR3 spells CASSQDQAGNQPQHF. As DNA, the CDR3 is TGTGCCAGCAGCCAAGATCAGGCGGGCAATCAGCCCCAGCATTTT.